This T cell receptor (beta chain) was documented in a study of breast tumors, draining lymph nodes, adjacent tissues. The CDR3 covers 15 residues. V dropped 0 bases and J dropped 1 base, with 8 bases sitting between them. Germline-derived CDR1 and CDR2 are KGHDR and SFDVKD. The lymph nodes were axillary draining lymph nodes from breast cancer patients. A single record per CDR3 protein comes from TCRdb applying MiXCR to the multiplex PCR reads. In the table there are about 100,000 distinct CDR3 sequences, approximately 22% of which are singletons. This clonotype was seen many times. The source material was axillary lymph node tissue. This TCR was recovered from a female donor with breast cancer. Some clones in this sample may be carry-over from other donors' samples. The chain is built from TRBV24-1 and TRBJ2-5, with a possible D match to TRBD2 (6 bases). The CDR3 here is CATSDLGRGQETQYF. DNA of the CDR3: TGTGCCACCAGTGATTTGGGGCGGGGCCAAGAGACCCAGTACTTC.